This T cell receptor (beta chain) emerged from a study of blood T cell repertoires in COVID-19. The CDR3 runs to 13 residues. The V end was cut by 3 bases, the J end by 7 bases, with 10 bases between. Germline assignment: CDR1 MGHDK and CDR2 SYGVNS. The protocol was immunoSEQ multiplex PCR, while the TCRdb copy is restricted to in-frame clones and leaves out a portion. The table includes around 140,000 clones, roughly 86% detected once. The chain has TRBV25-1 and TRBJ2-1; D is unresolved. The sequenced sample consisted of peripheral blood. The TCR sequence derives from a man aged 65 to 85 with acute or convalescent COVID-19. CDR3 nucleotides: TGTGCCAGCAGTGAGCTGACGAGGAATGAGCAGTTCTTC. Protein product: CASSELTRNEQFF.